This T cell receptor (beta chain) is drawn from a study of cytomegalovirus exposure and HLA in healthy donors. With respect to this clone: What it recognizes is unknown.

The CDR3 runs 13 residues. Germline V lookup: CDR1 MGHDK, CDR2 SYGVNS. The V and J ends lost 5 bases and 0 bases respectively, with 8 bases between them. Whole-study findings and limits: Later analysis identified a missense DCLRE1C variant that was linked to TCR beta V- and J-gene trimming. An analysis that came later showed most CMV-associated TCR beta chains appearing HLA-restricted. Reports credit the classifier with highly specific, highly sensitive diagnosis of cytomegalovirus status.

60 Vbeta and 13 Jbeta primers were used in PCR. The table came from immunoSEQ multiplex PCR; TCRdb's copy has only in-frame clones and leaves some out. The sample shows around 180,000 clones, less than 75% of them seen only once. The J gene is TRBJ2-7, the V gene TRBV25-1; D not certain. This TCR came from a girl aged 10-17 years in good health and CMV-seronegative. The sample was PBMCs. DNA of the CDR3: TGTGCCAGCAGTCTCCCGAGCTCCTACGAGCAGTACTTC. Translating gives CASSLPSSYEQYF.